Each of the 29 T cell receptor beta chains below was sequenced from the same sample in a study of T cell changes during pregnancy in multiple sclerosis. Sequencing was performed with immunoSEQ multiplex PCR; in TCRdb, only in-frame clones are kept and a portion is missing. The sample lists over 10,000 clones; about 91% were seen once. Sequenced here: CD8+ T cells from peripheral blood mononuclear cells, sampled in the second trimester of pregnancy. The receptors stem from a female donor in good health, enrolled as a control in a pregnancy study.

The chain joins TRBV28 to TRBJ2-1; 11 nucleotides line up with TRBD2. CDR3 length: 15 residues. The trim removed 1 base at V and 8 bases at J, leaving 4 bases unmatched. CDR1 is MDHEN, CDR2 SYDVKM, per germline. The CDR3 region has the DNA TGTGCCAGCAGTTTATCCACTAGCGGGAGTGATGAGCAGTTCTTC. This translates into CASSLSTSGSDEQFF.

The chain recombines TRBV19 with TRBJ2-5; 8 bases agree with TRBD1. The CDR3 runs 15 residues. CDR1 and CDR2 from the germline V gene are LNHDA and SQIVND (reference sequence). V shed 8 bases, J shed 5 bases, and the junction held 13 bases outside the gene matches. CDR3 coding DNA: TGTGCCAGTGCTCGGACAGGGTACCCCAGGGAGACCCAGTACTTC. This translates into CASARTGYPRETQYF.

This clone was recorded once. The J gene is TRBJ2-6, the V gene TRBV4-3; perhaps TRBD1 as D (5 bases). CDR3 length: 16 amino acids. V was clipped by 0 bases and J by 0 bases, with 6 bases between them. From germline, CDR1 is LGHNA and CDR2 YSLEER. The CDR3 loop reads CASSQDGHSGANVLTF. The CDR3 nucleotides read TGCGCCAGCAGCCAAGATGGACACTCTGGGGCCAACGTCCTGACTTTC.

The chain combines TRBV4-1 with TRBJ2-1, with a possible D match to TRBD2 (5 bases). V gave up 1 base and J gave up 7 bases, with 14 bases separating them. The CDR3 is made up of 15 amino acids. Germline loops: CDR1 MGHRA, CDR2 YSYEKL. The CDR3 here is CASSQVSLKRNEQFF. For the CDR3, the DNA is TGCGCCAGCAGCCAAGTATCCCTGAAGCGGAATGAGCAGTTCTTC.

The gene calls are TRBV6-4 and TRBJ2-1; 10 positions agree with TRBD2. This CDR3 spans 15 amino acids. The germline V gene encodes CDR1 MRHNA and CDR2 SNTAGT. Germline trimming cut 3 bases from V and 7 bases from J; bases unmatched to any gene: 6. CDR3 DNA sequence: TGTGCCAGCAGTGAGGGTCTAGCGGGAGTAAATGAGCAGTTCTTC. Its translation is CASSEGLAGVNEQFF.

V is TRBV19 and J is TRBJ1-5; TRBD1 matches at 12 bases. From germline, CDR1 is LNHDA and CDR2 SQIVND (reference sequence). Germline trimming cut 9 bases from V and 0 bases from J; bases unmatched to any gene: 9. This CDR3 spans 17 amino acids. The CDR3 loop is CASQTGTGGLSNQPQHF. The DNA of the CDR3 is TGTGCCAGCCAAACCGGGACAGGGGGCCTTAGCAATCAGCCCCAGCATTTT.

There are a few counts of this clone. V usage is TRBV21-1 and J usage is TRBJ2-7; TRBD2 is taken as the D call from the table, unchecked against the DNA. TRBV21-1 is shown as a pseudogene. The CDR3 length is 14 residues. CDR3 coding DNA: TGTGCCAGCAGTAAAAGGGAGCGGTCCTACGAGCAGTACTTC. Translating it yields CASSKRERSYEQYF.

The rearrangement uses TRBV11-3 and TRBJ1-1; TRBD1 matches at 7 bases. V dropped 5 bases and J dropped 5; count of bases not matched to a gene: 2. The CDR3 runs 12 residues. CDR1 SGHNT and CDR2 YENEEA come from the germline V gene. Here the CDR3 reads CASSARGTEAFF. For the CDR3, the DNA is TGTGCCAGCAGCGCCAGGGGGACTGAAGCTTTCTTT.

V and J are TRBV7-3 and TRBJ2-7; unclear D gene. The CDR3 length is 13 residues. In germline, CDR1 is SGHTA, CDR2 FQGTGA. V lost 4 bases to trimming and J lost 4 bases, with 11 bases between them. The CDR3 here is CASSSRPGYEQYF. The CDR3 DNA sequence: TGTGCCAGCAGCTCCCGCCCCGGGTACGAGCAGTACTTC.

This CDR3 reads CASQAGLAGYNEQFF. CDR3 bases: TGTGCCAGCCAGGCCGGACTAGCGGGGTACAATGAGCAGTTCTTC. The chain has TRBV19 and TRBJ2-1; TRBD2 matches at 12 bases. V shed 9 bases, J shed 4 bases, and the junction held 7 bases outside the gene matches. The CDR3 covers 15 residues. Germline CDR1 is LNHDA and CDR2 is SQIVND (reference sequence).

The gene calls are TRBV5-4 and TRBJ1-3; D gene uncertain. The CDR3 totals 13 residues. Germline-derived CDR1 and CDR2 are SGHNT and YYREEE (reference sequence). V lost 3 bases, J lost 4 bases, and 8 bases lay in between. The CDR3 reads CASSWATGNTIYF. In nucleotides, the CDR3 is TGTGCCAGCAGCTGGGCTACAGGAAACACCATATATTTT. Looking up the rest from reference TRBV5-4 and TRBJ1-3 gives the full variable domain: ETGVTQSPTHLIKTRGQQVTLRCSSQSGHNTVSWYQQALGQGPQFIFQYYREEENGRGNFPPRFSGLQFPNYSSELNVNALELDDSALYLCASSWATGNTIYFGEGSWLTVV.

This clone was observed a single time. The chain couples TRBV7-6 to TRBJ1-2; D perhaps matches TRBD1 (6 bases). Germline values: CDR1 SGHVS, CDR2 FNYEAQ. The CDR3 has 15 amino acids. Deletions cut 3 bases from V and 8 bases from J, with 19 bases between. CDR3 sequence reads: CASSLGDNPWRGYTF. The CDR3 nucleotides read TGTGCCAGCAGCTTGGGGGACAACCCCTGGCGAGGCTACACCTTC.

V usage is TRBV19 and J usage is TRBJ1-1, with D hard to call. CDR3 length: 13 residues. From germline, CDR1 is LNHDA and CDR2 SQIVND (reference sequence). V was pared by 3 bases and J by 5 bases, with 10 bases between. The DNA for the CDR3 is TGTGCCAGTAGTATCTCGCGGGGTACTGAAGCTTTCTTT. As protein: CASSISRGTEAFF.

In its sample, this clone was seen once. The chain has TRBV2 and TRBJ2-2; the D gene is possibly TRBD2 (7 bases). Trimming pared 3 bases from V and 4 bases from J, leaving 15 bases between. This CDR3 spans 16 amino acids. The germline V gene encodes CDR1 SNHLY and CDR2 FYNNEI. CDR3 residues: CASSERGGQITGELFF. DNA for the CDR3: TGTGCCAGCAGTGAGAGGGGGGGGCAAATCACCGGGGAGCTGTTTTTT.

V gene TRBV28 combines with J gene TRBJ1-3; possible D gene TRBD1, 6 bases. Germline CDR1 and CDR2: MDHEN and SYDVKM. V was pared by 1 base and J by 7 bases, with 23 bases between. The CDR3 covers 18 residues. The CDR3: CASSLLLTGNSIGNTIYF. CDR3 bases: TGTGCCAGCAGTTTATTATTAACAGGGAACTCTATTGGGAACACCATATATTTT.

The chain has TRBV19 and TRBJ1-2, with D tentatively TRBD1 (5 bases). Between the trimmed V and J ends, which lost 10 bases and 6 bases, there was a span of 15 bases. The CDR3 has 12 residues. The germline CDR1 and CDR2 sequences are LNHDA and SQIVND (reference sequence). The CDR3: CATKWGVHGYTF. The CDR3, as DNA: TGTGCCACAAAGTGGGGGGTACATGGCTACACCTTC.

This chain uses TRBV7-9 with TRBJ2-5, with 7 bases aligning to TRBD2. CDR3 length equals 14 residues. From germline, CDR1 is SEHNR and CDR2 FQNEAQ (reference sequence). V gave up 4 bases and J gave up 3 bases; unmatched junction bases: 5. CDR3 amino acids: CASSSWGGEETQYF. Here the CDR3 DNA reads TGTGCCAGCAGCTCCTGGGGGGGGGAAGAGACCCAGTACTTC. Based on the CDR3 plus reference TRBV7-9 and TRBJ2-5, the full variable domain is DTGVSQNPRHKITKRGQNVTFRCDPISEHNRLYWYRQTLGQGPEFLTYFQNEAQLEKSRLLSDRFSAERPKGSFSTLEIQRTEQGDSAMYLCASSSWGGEETQYFGPGTRLLVL.

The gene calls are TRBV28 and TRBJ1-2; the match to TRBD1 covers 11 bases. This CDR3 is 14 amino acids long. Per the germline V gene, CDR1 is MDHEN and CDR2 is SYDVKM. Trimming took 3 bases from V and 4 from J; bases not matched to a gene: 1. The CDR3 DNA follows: TGTGCCAGCAGTTTTGGGACAGGGGGCTATGGCTACACCTTC. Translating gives CASSFGTGGYGYTF.

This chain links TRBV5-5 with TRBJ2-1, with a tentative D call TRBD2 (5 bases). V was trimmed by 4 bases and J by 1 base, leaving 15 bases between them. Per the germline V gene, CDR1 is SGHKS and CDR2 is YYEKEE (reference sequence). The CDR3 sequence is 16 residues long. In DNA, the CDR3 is TGTGCCAGCAGCCAGAGGCCAGGACTTTCCTACAATGAGCAGTTCTTC. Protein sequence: CASSQRPGLSYNEQFF.

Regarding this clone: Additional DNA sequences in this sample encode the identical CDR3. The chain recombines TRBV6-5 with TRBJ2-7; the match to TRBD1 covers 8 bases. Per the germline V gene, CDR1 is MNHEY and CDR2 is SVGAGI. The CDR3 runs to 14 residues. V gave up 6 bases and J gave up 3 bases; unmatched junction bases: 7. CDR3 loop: CASSPGTGNYEQYF. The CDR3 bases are TGTGCCAGCAGCCCTGGGACAGGAAACTACGAGCAGTACTTC.

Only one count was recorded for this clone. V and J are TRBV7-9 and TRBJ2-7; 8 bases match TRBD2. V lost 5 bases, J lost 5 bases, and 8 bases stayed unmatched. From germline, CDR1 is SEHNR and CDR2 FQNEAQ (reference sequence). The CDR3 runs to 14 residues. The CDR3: CASSKPSGPHEQYF. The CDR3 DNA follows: TGTGCCAGCAGCAAACCTAGCGGGCCCCACGAGCAGTACTTC.

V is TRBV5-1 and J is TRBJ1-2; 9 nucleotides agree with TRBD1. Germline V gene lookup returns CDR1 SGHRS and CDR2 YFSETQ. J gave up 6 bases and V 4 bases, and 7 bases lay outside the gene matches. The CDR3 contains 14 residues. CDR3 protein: CASSETGGPHGYTF. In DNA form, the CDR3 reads TGCGCCAGCAGCGAGACAGGGGGGCCACATGGCTACACCTTC. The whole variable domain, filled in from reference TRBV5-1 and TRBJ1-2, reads KAGVTQTPRYLIKTRGQQVTLSCSPISGHRSVSWYQQTPGQGLQFLFEYFSETQRNKGNFPGRFSGRQFSNSRSEMNVSTLELGDSALYLCASSETGGPHGYTFGSGTRLTVV.

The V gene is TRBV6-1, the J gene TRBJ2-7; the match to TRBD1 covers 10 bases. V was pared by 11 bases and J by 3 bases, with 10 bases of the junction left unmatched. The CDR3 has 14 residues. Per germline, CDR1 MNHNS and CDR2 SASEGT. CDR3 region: CAVSPGTGVYEQYF. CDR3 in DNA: TGTGCCGTTAGCCCCGGGACAGGGGTCTACGAGCAGTACTTC.

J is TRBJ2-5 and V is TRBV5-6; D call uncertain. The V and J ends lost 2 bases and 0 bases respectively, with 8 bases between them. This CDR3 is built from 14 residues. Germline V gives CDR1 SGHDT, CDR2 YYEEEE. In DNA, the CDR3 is TGTGCCAGCAGCTTCAACCCGGACCAAGAGACCCAGTACTTC. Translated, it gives CASSFNPDQETQYF.

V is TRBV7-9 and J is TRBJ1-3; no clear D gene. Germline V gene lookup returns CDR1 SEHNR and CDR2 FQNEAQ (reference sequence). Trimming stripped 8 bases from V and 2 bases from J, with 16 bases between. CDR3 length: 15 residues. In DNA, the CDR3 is TGTGCCAGCTCGCCCGGGGTTCAGGCTGGAAACACCATATATTTT. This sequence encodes CASSPGVQAGNTIYF.

CDR3 sequence: CASSIPDSFANYGYTF. CDR3 DNA sequence: TGTGCCAGCAGCATCCCCGACAGTTTTGCTAACTATGGCTACACCTTC. This chain joins TRBV16 and TRBJ1-2; TRBD1 is a possible D gene (5 bases). Trimming took off 5 bases at V and 0 bases at J, with 16 bases between the two ends. This CDR3 spans 16 amino acids. In germline, CDR1 is KGHSY, CDR2 FQNENV.

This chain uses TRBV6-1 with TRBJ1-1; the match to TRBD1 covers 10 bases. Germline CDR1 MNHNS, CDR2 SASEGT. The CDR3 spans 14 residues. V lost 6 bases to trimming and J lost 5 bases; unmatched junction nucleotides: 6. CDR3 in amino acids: CASRTRTGGTEAFF. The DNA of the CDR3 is TGTGCCAGCAGGACTCGGACAGGGGGGACTGAAGCTTTCTTT.

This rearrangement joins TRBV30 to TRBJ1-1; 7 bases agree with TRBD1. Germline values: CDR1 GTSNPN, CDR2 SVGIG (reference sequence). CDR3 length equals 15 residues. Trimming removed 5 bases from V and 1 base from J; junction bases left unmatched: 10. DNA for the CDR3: TGTGCCTGGGAGGGACAGCGCGAACAGAACACTGAAGCTTTCTTT. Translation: CAWEGQREQNTEAFF. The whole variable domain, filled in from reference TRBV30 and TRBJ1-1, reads SQTIHQWPATLVQPVGSPLSLECTVEGTSNPNLYWYRQAAGRGLQLLFYSVGIGQISSEVPQNLSASRPQDRQFILSSKKLLLSDSGFYLCAWEGQREQNTEAFFGQGTRLTVV.

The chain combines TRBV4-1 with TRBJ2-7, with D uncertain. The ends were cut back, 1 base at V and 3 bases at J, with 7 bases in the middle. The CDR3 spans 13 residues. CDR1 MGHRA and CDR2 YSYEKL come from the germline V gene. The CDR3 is CASSQAVFYEQYF. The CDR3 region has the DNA TGCGCCAGCAGCCAAGCAGTTTTCTACGAGCAGTACTTC.